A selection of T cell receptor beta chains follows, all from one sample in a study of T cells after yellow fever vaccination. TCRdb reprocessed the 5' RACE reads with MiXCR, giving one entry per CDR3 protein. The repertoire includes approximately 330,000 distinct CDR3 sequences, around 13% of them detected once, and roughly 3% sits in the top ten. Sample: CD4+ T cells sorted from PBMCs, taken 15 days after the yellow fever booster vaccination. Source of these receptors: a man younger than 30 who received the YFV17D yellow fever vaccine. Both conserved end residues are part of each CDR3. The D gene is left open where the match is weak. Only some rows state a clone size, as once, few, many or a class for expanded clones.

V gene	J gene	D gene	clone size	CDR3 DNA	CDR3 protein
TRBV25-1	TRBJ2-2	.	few	TGTGCCAGCAGTGAATCCGGCTGGGGGATAGGGACGGGCGTTGACACCGGGGAGCTGTTTTTT	CASSESGWGIGTGVDTGELFF
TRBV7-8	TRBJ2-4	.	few	TGTGCCAGCACCTCATCAGGGAACATTCAGTACTTC	CASTSSGNIQYF
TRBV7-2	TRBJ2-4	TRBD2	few	TGTGCCAGCAGCTTAGAAACTAGCGTGGCGCACATTCAGTACTTC	CASSLETSVAHIQYF
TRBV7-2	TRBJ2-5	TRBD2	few	TGTGCCAGCAGCTTAGAGGCCCCAGCGGGGGTAGAGACCCAGTACTTC	CASSLEAPAGVETQYF
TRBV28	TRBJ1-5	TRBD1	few	TGTGCCAGCCGGTACCGGACAGGGGAACAGCCCCAGCATTTT	CASRYRTGEQPQHF
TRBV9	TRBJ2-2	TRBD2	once	TGTGCCAGCAGCGTACGGGGGGACGGGGAGCTGTTTTTT	CASSVRGDGELFF
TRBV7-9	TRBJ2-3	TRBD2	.	TGTGTGGCTAGCGGGAGCACAGATACGCAGTATTTT	CVASGSTDTQYF
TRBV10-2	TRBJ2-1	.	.	TGCGCCAGCAGTCGGACTAGGGGGAACAATGAGCAGTTCTTC	CASSRTRGNNEQFF
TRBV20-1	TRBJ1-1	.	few	TGCAGTGCGGGTCAGGGGATAGCTGCGGGTGAAGCTTTCTTT	CSAGQGIAAGEAFF
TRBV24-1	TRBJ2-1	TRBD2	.	TGTGCCACAGCCCCCACTAGCGGGCCCTACAATGAGCAGTTCTTC	CATAPTSGPYNEQFF
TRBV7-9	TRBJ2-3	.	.	TGTGCCAGCAGCCCTTTACAAGGGGGTTGGGGAGATACGCAGTATTTT	CASSPLQGGWGDTQYF
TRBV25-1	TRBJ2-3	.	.	TGTGCCAGCAGTGAAAGTGCTGGAGCGGGAGATACGCAGTATTTT	CASSESAGAGDTQYF
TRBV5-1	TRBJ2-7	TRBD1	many	TGCGCCAGCAGCTTGGCGCCCCGGGACAGCTACGAGCAGTACTTC	CASSLAPRDSYEQYF
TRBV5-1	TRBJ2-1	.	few	TGCGCCAGCAGCCCCGAGGTCAGGCGAGGTTACAATGAGCAGTTCTTC	CASSPEVRRGYNEQFF
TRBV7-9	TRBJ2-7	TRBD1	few	TGTGCCAGCGGCGGAACTGACAGGGGGCCCTACGAGCAGTACTTC	CASGGTDRGPYEQYF
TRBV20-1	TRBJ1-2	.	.	TGCAGTGCTAGAGCTAGGAGCGCACAGGACTATGGCTACACCTTC	CSARARSAQDYGYTF
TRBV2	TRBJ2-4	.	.	TGTGCCAGCAACCGGGACCAAGGGGACATTCAGTACTTC	CASNRDQGDIQYF
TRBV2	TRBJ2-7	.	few	TGTGCCAGCAGTGAACAGGGTTTTGGCTACGAGCAGTACTTC	CASSEQGFGYEQYF
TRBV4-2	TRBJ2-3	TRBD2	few	TGTGCCAGCAGCCAAGGCGCGAGCGGGGGGGGCACAGATACGCAGTATTTT	CASSQGASGGGTDTQYF
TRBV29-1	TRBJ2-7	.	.	TGCAGCGTGGAAGGGAGAGGCTACGAGCAGTACTTC	CSVEGRGYEQYF
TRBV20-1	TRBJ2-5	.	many	TGCAGTGCTAGCATGGTTACCCAGTACTTC	CSASMVTQYF
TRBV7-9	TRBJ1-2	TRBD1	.	TGTGCCAGCAGCTGGACTAACACCGGGACAGGGGACGAGGGCTACACCTTC	CASSWTNTGTGDEGYTF
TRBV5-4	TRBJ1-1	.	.	TGTGCCAGCAGCTCACGAGGGGGATTAACTGAAGCTTTCTTT	CASSSRGGLTEAFF
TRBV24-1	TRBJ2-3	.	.	TGTGCCACGGGGAGAGCCGGCGACCTCGGGGGAGATACGCAGTATTTT	CATGRAGDLGGDTQYF
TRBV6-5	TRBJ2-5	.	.	TGTGCCAGCAGTTACTCGATGCGAGGGCACGTAGGAGAGACCCAGTACTTC	CASSYSMRGHVGETQYF
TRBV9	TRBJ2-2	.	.	TGTGCCAGCAGCGACCGCCGGACTGGGACCGGGGAGCTGTTTTTT	CASSDRRTGTGELFF
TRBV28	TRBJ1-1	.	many	TGTGCCAGCAGGACACCGAAACCGACAGTGAACACTGAAGCTTTCTTT	CASRTPKPTVNTEAFF
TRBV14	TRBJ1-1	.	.	TGTGCCAGCAGCCAAAGATTTCCTGGTTCGGGCACTGAAGCTTTCTTT	CASSQRFPGSGTEAFF